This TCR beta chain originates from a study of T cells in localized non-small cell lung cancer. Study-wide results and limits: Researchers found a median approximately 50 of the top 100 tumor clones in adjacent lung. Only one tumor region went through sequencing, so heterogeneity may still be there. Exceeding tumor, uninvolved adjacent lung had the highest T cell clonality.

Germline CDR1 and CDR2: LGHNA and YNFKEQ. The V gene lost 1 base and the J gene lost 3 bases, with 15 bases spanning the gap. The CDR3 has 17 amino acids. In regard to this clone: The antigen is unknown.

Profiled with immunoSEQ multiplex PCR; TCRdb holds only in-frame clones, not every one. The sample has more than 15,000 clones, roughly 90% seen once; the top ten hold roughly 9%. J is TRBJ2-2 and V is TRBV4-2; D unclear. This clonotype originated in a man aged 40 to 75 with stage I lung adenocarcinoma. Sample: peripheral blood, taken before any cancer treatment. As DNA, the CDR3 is TGTGCCAGCAGCCAAGGTCCCGCGAGAACGGACACCGGGGAGCTGTTTTTT. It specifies CASSQGPARTDTGELFF.